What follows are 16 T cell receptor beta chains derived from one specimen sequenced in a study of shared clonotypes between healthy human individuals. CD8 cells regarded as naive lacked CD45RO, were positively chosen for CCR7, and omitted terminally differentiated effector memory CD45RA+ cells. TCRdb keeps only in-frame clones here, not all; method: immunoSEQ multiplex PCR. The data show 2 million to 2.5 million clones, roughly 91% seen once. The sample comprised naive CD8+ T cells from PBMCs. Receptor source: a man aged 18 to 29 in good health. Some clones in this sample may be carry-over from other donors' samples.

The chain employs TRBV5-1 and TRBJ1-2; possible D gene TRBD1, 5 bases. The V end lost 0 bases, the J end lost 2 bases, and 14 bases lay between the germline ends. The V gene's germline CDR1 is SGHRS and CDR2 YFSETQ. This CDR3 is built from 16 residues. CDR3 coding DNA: TGCGCCAGCAGCTTGGGAAGCAGGGCGGAGAACTATGGCTACACCTTC. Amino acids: CASSLGSRAENYGYTF.

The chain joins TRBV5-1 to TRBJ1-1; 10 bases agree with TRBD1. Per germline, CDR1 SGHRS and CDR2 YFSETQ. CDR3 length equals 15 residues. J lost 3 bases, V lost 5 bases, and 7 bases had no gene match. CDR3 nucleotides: TGCGCCAGCAGTCGGGACAGGGGCGTGTACACTGAAGCTTTCTTT. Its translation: CASSRDRGVYTEAFF.

The DNA of the CDR3 is TGTGCCATCCGAGACTTAAGCCGCACCGGGGAGCTGTTTTTT. Protein: CAIRDLSRTGELFF. The chain joins TRBV6-1 to TRBJ2-2; D remains unclear. Trimming pared 10 bases from V and 4 bases from J, leaving 16 bases between. This CDR3 comprises 14 residues. From germline, CDR1 is MNHNS and CDR2 SASEGT.

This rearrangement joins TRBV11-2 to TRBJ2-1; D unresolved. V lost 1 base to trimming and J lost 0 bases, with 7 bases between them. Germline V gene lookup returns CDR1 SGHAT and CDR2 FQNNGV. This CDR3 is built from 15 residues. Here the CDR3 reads CASSLASRSYNEQFF. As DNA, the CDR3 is TGTGCCAGCAGCTTAGCATCCCGCTCCTACAATGAGCAGTTCTTC.

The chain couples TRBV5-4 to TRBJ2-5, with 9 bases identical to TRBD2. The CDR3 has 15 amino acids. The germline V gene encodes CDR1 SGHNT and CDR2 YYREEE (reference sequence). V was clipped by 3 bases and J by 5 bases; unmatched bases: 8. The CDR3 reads CASSSTREGLETQYF. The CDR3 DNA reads TGTGCCAGCAGCTCGACGCGGGAGGGCCTGGAGACCCAGTACTTC.

The CDR3 loop reads CASSQDRRDRNIPRGYEQYF. CDR3 nucleotides: TGCGCCAGCAGCCAAGACCGCCGGGACAGAAACATCCCAAGGGGGTACGAGCAGTACTTC. V is TRBV4-1 and J is TRBJ2-7; 7 bases are a match to TRBD1. Germline CDR1 is MGHRA and CDR2 is YSYEKL. The CDR3 loop spans 20 amino acids. The trim removed 0 bases at V and 4 bases at J, leaving 21 bases unmatched.

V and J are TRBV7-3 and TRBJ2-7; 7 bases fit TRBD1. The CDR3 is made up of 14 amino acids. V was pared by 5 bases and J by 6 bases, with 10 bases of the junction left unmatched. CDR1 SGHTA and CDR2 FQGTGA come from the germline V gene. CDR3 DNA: TGTGCCAGCAGCCCGACAGGGCCCCAGGGCGAGCAGTACTTC. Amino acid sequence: CASSPTGPQGEQYF. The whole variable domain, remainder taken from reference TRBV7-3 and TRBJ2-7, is GAGVSQTPSNKVTEKGKYVELRCDPISGHTALYWYRQSLGQGPEFLIYFQGTGAADDSGLPNDRFFAVRPEGSVSTLKIQRTERGDSAVYLCASSPTGPQGEQYFGPGTRLTVT.

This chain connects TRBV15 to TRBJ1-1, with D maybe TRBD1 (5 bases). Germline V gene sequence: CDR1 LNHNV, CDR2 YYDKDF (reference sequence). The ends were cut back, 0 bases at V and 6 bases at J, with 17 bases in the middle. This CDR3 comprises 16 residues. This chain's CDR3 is CATSRDPRNRSPEAFF. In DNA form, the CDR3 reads TGTGCCACCAGCAGAGACCCCCGTAACAGGTCACCTGAAGCTTTCTTT.

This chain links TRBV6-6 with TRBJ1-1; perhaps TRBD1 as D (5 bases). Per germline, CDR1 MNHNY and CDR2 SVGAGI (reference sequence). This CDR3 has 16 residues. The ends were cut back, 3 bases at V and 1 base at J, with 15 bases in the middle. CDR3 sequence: CASSYLVQGPNTEAFF. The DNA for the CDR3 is TGTGCCAGCAGTTATCTAGTGCAGGGACCGAACACTGAAGCTTTCTTT.

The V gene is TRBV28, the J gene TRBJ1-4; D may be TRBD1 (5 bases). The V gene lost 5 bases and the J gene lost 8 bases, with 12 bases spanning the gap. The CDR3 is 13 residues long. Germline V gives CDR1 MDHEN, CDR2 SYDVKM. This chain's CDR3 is CASSPQGEEKLFF. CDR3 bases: TGTGCCAGCAGTCCGCAGGGTGAGGAAAAACTGTTTTTT.

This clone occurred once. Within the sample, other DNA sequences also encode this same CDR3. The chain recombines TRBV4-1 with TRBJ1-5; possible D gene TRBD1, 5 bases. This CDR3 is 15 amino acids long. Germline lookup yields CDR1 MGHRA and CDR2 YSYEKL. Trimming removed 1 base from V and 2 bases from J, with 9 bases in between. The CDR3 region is CASSQVGGGNQPQHF. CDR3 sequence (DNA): TGCGCCAGCAGCCAAGTAGGAGGGGGCAATCAGCCCCAGCATTTT.

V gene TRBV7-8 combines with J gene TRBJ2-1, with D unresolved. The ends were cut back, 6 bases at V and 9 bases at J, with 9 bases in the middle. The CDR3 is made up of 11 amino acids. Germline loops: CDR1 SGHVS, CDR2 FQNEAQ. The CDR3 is CASRKAGEQFF. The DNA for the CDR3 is TGTGCCAGCAGGAAGGCTGGTGAGCAGTTCTTC.

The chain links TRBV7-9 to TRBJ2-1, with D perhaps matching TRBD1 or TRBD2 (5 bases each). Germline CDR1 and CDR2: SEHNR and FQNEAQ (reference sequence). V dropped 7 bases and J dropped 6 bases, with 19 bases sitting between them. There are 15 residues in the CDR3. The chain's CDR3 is CASTGGFGTANEQFF. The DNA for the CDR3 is TGTGCCAGCACAGGCGGTTTCGGGACGGCCAATGAGCAGTTCTTC.

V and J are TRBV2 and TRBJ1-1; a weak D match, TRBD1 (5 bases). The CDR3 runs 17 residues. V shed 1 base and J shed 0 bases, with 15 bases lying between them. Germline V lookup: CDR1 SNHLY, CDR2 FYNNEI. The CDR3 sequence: CASSEVGGTWMNTEAFF. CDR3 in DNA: TGTGCCAGCAGTGAAGTCGGGGGTACTTGGATGAACACTGAAGCTTTCTTT.

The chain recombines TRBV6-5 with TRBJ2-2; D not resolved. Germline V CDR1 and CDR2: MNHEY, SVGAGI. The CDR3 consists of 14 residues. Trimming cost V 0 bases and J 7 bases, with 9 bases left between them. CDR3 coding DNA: TGTGCCAGCAGTTACTCTAAGATCCTCGGGGAGCTGTTTTTT. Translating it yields CASSYSKILGELFF.

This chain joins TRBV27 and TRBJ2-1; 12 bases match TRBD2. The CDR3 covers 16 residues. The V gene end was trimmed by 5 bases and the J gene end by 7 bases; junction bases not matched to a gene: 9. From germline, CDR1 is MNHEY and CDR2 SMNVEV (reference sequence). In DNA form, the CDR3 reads TGTGCCAGCAGTGCTAGCGGGAGGGACTTGCGAAATGAGCAGTTCTTC. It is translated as CASSASGRDLRNEQFF.